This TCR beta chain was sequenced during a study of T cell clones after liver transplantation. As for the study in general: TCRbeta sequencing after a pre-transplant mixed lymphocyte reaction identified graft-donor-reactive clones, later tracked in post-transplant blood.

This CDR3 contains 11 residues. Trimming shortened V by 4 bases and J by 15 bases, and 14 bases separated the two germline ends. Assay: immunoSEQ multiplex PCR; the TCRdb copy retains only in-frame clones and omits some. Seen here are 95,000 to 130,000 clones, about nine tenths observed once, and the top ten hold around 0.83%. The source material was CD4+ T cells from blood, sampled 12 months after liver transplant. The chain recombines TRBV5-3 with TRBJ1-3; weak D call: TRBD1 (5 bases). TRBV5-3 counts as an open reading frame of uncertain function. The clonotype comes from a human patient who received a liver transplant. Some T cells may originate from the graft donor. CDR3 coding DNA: TGTGCCAGAAGCCCGGGACTGCCCGCATATTTT. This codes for CARSPGLPAYF.